These 29 T cell receptor beta chains were all obtained from the same sample, sequenced in a study of blood T cell repertoires in COVID-19 (dated by TCRdb to 2018 to 2020). Receptor amplification or capture employed the immunoSEQ multiplex PCR assay. TCRdb limited this immuneACCESS table to in-frame rearrangements with V and J called. A share of clones is missing; checked studies link under half to unresolved V genes, and the rest is unexplained. This sample lists a few hundred thousand clones; 89% were detected once. 3% to 4.5% of the sample is held by the ten biggest clonotypes. Sequences were obtained from peripheral blood. The receptors here all came from a woman aged 60 to 75 with COVID-19, enrolled during active disease.

The rearrangement uses TRBV10-3 and TRBJ2-3; the match to TRBD2 covers 7 bases. Germline V gene lookup returns CDR1 ENHRY and CDR2 SYGVKD. CDR3 length: 12 amino acids. Losses at the gene ends were 9 bases for V and 2 bases for J; bases not matched to a gene: 2. CDR3 nucleotide sequence: TGTGCCATACAGCGGGACACAGATACGCAGTATTTT. The encoded protein is CAIQRDTDTQYF.

The V gene is TRBV7-2, the J gene TRBJ2-3; D uncertain. CDR3 size: 12 residues. V lost 5 bases to trimming and J lost 2 bases, with 5 bases between them. Germline-derived CDR1 and CDR2 are SGHTA and FQGNSA. The CDR3 sequence: CASSPNTDTQYF. Here the CDR3 DNA reads TGTGCCAGCAGCCCTAACACAGATACGCAGTATTTT.

The genes are TRBV18 and TRBJ1-5; TRBD1 matches 9 bases. The ends lost 6 bases at V and 7 bases at J; junction bases unmatched: 10. Germline V gene data show CDR1 as KGHSH and CDR2 as LQKENI. This CDR3 is built from 15 residues. This CDR3 reads CASSWTGASNQPQHF. The CDR3 DNA sequence: TGTGCCAGCTCCTGGACAGGGGCATCAAACCAGCCCCAGCATTTT.

This rearrangement joins TRBV5-1 to TRBJ2-5; 7 bases line up with TRBD1. Germline values: CDR1 SGHRS, CDR2 YFSETQ. CDR3 length: 14 residues. V dropped 4 bases and J dropped 0; count of bases not matched to a gene: 3. The CDR3 is CASSATGDQETQYF. The CDR3 DNA reads as TGCGCCAGCAGCGCAACAGGGGACCAAGAGACCCAGTACTTC.

The V gene is TRBV27, the J gene TRBJ1-1; no reliable D call. The length of the CDR3 is 13 residues. Germline CDR1 reads MNHEY; CDR2 reads SMNVEV (reference sequence). V gave up 2 bases and J gave up 4 bases, with 8 bases separating them. The CDR3 spells CASSLRQITEAFF. As DNA, the CDR3 is TGTGCCAGCAGTTTACGCCAGATCACTGAAGCTTTCTTT.

The chain has TRBV4-2 and TRBJ2-7; D call uncertain. Per germline, CDR1 LGHNA and CDR2 YNFKEQ. V was clipped by 1 base and J by 3 bases, with 4 bases between them. The CDR3 is 12 residues long. This CDR3 reads CASSQGGYEQYF. The CDR3 region has the DNA TGTGCCAGCAGCCAAGGCGGCTACGAGCAGTACTTC.

The chain employs TRBV28 and TRBJ1-2; 7 bases match TRBD1. Trimming took 9 bases from V and 2 from J; bases not matched to a gene: 9. Germline V gene lookup returns CDR1 MDHEN and CDR2 SYDVKM. This CDR3 has 14 amino acids. CDR3: CASRTDRANYGYTF. CDR3 DNA: TGTGCCAGTAGAACCGACAGGGCAAACTATGGCTACACCTTC.

J is TRBJ1-1 and V is TRBV28; D unresolved. Germline loops: CDR1 MDHEN, CDR2 SYDVKM. This CDR3 comprises 15 residues. The ends were cut back, 6 bases at V and 0 bases at J, with 14 bases in the middle. DNA for the CDR3: TGTGCCAGCAGACGTGCGAACAGCATGAACACTGAAGCTTTCTTT. This gives the protein CASRRANSMNTEAFF.

The V gene is TRBV5-1, the J gene TRBJ1-2, with TRBD1 as a possible D gene (5 bases). CDR3 length: 18 amino acids. The V gene's germline CDR1 is SGHRS and CDR2 YFSETQ. The ends were cut back, 2 bases at V and 2 bases at J, with 22 bases in the middle. The CDR3 here is CASSLLIKPGYSNYGYTF. CDR3 nucleotide sequence: TGCGCCAGCAGCTTACTAATTAAACCAGGGTACTCCAACTATGGCTACACCTTC.

V and J are TRBV7-8 and TRBJ2-1, with TRBD1 matching over 11 bases. The CDR3 consists of 15 residues. CDR1 is SGHVS, CDR2 FQNEAQ, per germline. J lost 9 bases, V lost 2 bases, and 6 bases had no gene match. CDR3 residues: CASSLLGQGASEQFF. DNA for the CDR3: TGTGCCAGCAGCTTACTTGGACAGGGGGCCAGTGAGCAGTTCTTC.

The chain recombines TRBV11-2 with TRBJ2-5; D is possibly TRBD1 (6 bases). The CDR3 sequence is 15 residues long. CDR1 is SGHAT and CDR2 is FQNNGV in the germline V gene. Trimming took off 7 bases at V and 5 bases at J, with 20 bases between the two ends. The chain's CDR3 is CASTISNRVGETQYF. The CDR3 nucleotides read TGTGCCAGCACCATAAGCAACAGGGTTGGGGAGACCCAGTACTTC.

The gene calls are TRBV18 and TRBJ1-5; D gene uncertain. This CDR3 spans 15 amino acids. Germline assignment: CDR1 KGHSH and CDR2 LQKENI. Trimming removed 2 bases from V and 1 base from J, with 9 bases in between. The CDR3 coding sequence is TGTGCCAGCTCACCAATAGCGGGGAGCAATCAGCCCCAGCATTTT. Its protein is CASSPIAGSNQPQHF.

The CDR3 protein is CASTKGPGGAANEKLFF. CDR3 nucleotide sequence: TGTGCCAGCACCAAAGGTCCAGGGGGCGCGGCTAATGAAAAACTGTTTTTT. The chain uses TRBV3-1 (or the pseudogene TRBV3-2) and TRBJ1-4; 8 bases line up with TRBD1. The germline V gene has CDR1 LGHDT and CDR2 YNNKEL (reference sequence). The CDR3 has 17 residues. V lost 7 bases, J lost 3 bases, and 13 bases stayed unmatched.

The gene calls are TRBV7-2 and TRBJ2-3, with TRBD2 matching 10 bases. V gave up 1 base and J gave up 0 bases; unmatched junction bases: 4. The CDR3 consists of 17 residues. Germline assignment: CDR1 SGHTA and CDR2 FQGNSA. The CDR3 reads CASSLVGTSVSTDTQYF. The CDR3 bases are TGTGCCAGCAGCTTAGTAGGGACTAGCGTTAGCACAGATACGCAGTATTTT.

The chain joins TRBV6-5 to TRBJ1-2, with D tentatively TRBD1 (5 bases). The ends were cut back, 3 bases at V and 0 bases at J, with 11 bases in the middle. Germline CDR1 and CDR2: MNHEY and SVGAGI. The length of the CDR3 is 15 residues. The DNA for the CDR3 is TGTGCCAGCAGTTATGGGGCAGCCTCTAACTATGGCTACACCTTC. Encoded protein: CASSYGAASNYGYTF.

V is TRBV19 and J is TRBJ2-5, with no clear D. The CDR3 is made up of 13 amino acids. CDR1 and CDR2 (germline): LNHDA, SQIVND (reference sequence). Trimming shortened V by 2 bases and J by 2 bases, and 6 bases separated the two germline ends. Here the CDR3 DNA reads TGTGCCAGTAGTATACAGAGGCAAGAGACCCAGTACTTC. Amino acids: CASSIQRQETQYF.

The V and J genes are TRBV2 and TRBJ1-2, with D tentatively TRBD1 (6 bases). The CDR3 loop spans 14 amino acids. Trimming cost V 3 bases and J 8 bases, with 16 bases left between them. Germline-derived CDR1 and CDR2 are SNHLY and FYNNEI. CDR3 DNA sequence: TGTGCCAGCAGTGACGGGACACACAGAAGCGGCTACACCTTC. Encoded protein: CASSDGTHRSGYTF.

This chain connects TRBV5-5 to TRBJ2-1, with 8 nucleotides matching TRBD2. Germline V lookup: CDR1 SGHKS, CDR2 YYEKEE (reference sequence). This CDR3 contains 16 residues. With V trimmed by 0 bases and J by 2 bases, 4 bases remained unmatched. CDR3 region: CASSLAPGGPYNEQFF. The DNA for the CDR3 is TGTGCCAGCAGCTTGGCCCCGGGGGGGCCCTACAATGAGCAGTTCTTC.

The gene calls are TRBV28 and TRBJ1-2; D possibly corresponds to TRBD1 (5 bases). The V gene's germline CDR1 is MDHEN and CDR2 SYDVKM. CDR3 length: 17 residues. The V end was cut by 5 bases, the J end by 1 base, with 20 bases between. The chain's CDR3 is CASSPTLGGRDNYGYTF. The CDR3 nucleotides are TGTGCCAGCAGTCCGACCTTGGGGGGAAGGGATAACTATGGCTACACCTTC.

The CDR3 nucleotides read TGTGCCACCGGGACAGGTAATAGCAATCAGCCCCAGCATTTT. Amino acid sequence: CATGTGNSNQPQHF. The rearrangement links TRBV6-6 to TRBJ1-5; 8 nucleotides match TRBD1. Germline CDR1 is MNHNY and CDR2 is SVGAGI (reference sequence). CDR3 length: 14 amino acids. The J segment lost 0 bases and the V segment lost 10 bases, leaving 5 bases of the junction unmatched.

The chain has TRBV19 and TRBJ1-2; 8 positions agree with TRBD1. The germline V gene has CDR1 LNHDA and CDR2 SQIVND (reference sequence). The CDR3 runs to 16 residues. J was trimmed by 5 bases and V by 5 bases; bases with no gene match: 13. In DNA form, the CDR3 reads TGTGCCAGTAGTCCGACAGGGGCGTCAGCTTCGTATGGCTACACCTTC. It encodes CASSPTGASASYGYTF.

The chain carries TRBV7-9 and TRBJ1-6; TRBD1 aligns across 7 bases. The length of the CDR3 is 17 residues. V lost 7 bases, J lost 0 bases, and 9 bases stayed unmatched. The germline V gene encodes CDR1 SEHNR and CDR2 FQNEAQ (reference sequence). This chain's CDR3 is CASTLTGDSSYNSPLHF. The CDR3 coding sequence is TGTGCCAGCACCCTAACGGGGGACAGCTCCTATAATTCACCCCTCCACTTT.

This clone was counted many times. The chain carries TRBV10-2 and TRBJ2-7, with TRBD2 matching over 8 bases. CDR3 length: 15 residues. With V trimmed by 7 bases and J by 1 base, 9 bases remained unmatched. From germline, CDR1 is WSHSY and CDR2 SAAADI. The CDR3 nucleotides are TGCGCCAGCACTGGAGCGGGGGCCGTTTCCTACGAGCAGTACTTC. This gives the protein CASTGAGAVSYEQYF.

This sequence joins TRBV28 and TRBJ1-5; the D gene is possibly TRBD1 (6 bases). Germline values: CDR1 MDHEN, CDR2 SYDVKM. V lost 2 bases, J lost 1 base, and 6 bases lay in between. The CDR3 consists of 14 residues. The CDR3 is CASSLGQSNQPQHF. CDR3 bases: TGTGCCAGCAGTTTAGGACAGAGCAATCAGCCCCAGCATTTT.

V gene TRBV3-1 (or the pseudogene TRBV3-2) combines with J gene TRBJ1-4; possible D gene TRBD1, 6 bases. V gave up 7 bases and J gave up 4 bases, with 13 bases separating them. Germline CDR1 reads LGHDT; CDR2 reads YNNKEL (reference sequence). The CDR3 consists of 14 residues. As DNA, the CDR3 is TGTGCCAGCACCGGGGGGCTCGTTAATGAAAAACTGTTTTTT. Translation gives CASTGGLVNEKLFF.

This clone was counted once. The chain couples TRBV19 to TRBJ1-1; 10 bases fit TRBD1. CDR1 LNHDA and CDR2 SQIVND come from the germline V gene (reference sequence). The CDR3 runs to 16 residues. V shed 6 bases, J shed 1 base, and the junction held 8 bases outside the gene matches. The CDR3 spells CASRMGDRGRNTEAFF. The DNA of the CDR3 is TGTGCCAGTAGGATGGGCGACAGGGGGCGGAACACTGAAGCTTTCTTT. Full variable domain (outside the CDR3, taken from reference TRBV19 and TRBJ1-1): DGGITQSPKYLFRKEGQNVTLSCEQNLNHDAMYWYRQDPGQGLRLIYYSQIVNDFQKGDIAEGYSVSREKKESFPLTVTSAQKNPTAFYLCASRMGDRGRNTEAFFGQGTRLTVV.

The chain recombines TRBV5-5 with TRBJ1-1; unclear D gene. Germline CDR1 SGHKS, CDR2 YYEKEE (reference sequence). V was shortened by 4 bases and J by 3 bases, with 7 bases between the two germline ends. The CDR3 loop spans 12 amino acids. This CDR3 is CASSRGDTEAFF. For the CDR3, the DNA is TGTGCCAGCAGCCGCGGGGACACTGAAGCTTTCTTT. The full variable domain, rest sourced from reference TRBV5-5 and TRBJ1-1, is DAGVTQSPTHLIKTRGQQVTLRCSPISGHKSVSWYQQVLGQGPQFIFQYYEKEERGRGNFPDRFSARQFPNYSSELNVNALLLGDSALYLCASSRGDTEAFFGQGTRLTVV.

V gene TRBV7-6 combines with J gene TRBJ1-1; D is undetermined. Germline CDR1 and CDR2: SGHVS and FNYEAQ. This CDR3 is 14 amino acids long. The V end was cut by 3 bases, the J end by 1 base, with 9 bases between. CDR3 protein: CASSFQIANTEAFF. Here the CDR3 DNA reads TGTGCCAGCAGCTTTCAAATAGCGAACACTGAAGCTTTCTTT.

The chain combines TRBV27 with TRBJ1-1, with 7 nucleotides matching TRBD1. With 4 bases clipped from V and 1 base from J, the junction kept 3 bases outside the gene matches. Germline assignment: CDR1 MNHEY and CDR2 SMNVEV (reference sequence). CDR3 size: 14 residues. The CDR3 is CASSSGGPNTEAFF. CDR3 bases: TGTGCCAGCAGTTCAGGGGGACCGAACACTGAAGCTTTCTTT.